A single sample gave rise to the 32 T cell receptor beta chains below, sequenced in a study of regulatory T cells in long-lasting Graves disease. This sample's time point: newly diagnosed GD, antithyroid drugs for less than 3 months. PBMC-derived RNA was used for the TCR library. Construction of TCR beta libraries relied on iRepertoire HTBI primers and on Arm-PCR targeting CDR3 regions. Using its own MiXCR run on the multiplex PCR reads, TCRdb lists one record per CDR3 protein. The sample yields roughly 380,000 distinct CDR3 sequences, roughly a sixth seen once. This material consisted of peripheral blood mononuclear cells (PBMCs), taken at new diagnosis, from a patient treated with antithyroid drugs. Receptor source: a female donor with Graves disease.

A word on this clonotype: A much larger clone lies a single base off, so this may be a read error. The chain couples TRBV6-1 to TRBJ2-5, with TRBD2 matching 9 bases. Germline assignment: CDR1 MNHNS and CDR2 SASEGT. After removal of 3 bases from V and 5 bases from J, the junction contained 13 bases not matched to a gene. The CDR3 runs to 17 residues. Written as DNA, the CDR3 is TGTGCCAGCAGTGAGTCGATGGCGGGAGGGCCTGGGGAGACCCAGTACTTC. Amino acids: CASSESMAGGPGETQYF.

The V gene is TRBV3-1, the J gene TRBJ1-2; no definite D call. This CDR3 is 14 amino acids long. Germline CDR1 reads LGHDT; CDR2 reads YNNKEL (reference sequence). V gave up 8 bases and J gave up 6 bases, with 19 bases separating them. The CDR3 DNA sequence: TGTGCCAGCCAACCGGTTGGGGAATTCCATGGCTACACCTTC. This translates into CASQPVGEFHGYTF.

The CDR3 protein is CASSPGRGKLFF. CDR3 nucleotides: TGTGCCAGTAGTCCCGGCCGAGGAAAACTGTTTTTT. The V call is TRBV19, the J call TRBJ1-4; D not resolved. CDR3 size: 12 residues. Germline-derived CDR1 and CDR2 are LNHDA and SQIVND (reference sequence). The V and J ends lost 5 bases and 10 bases respectively, with 11 bases between them. The variable domain in full, with the rest retrieved from reference TRBV19 and TRBJ1-4, is DGGITQSPKYLFRKEGQNVTLSCEQNLNHDAMYWYRQDPGQGLRLIYYSQIVNDFQKGDIAEGYSVSREKKESFPLTVTSAQKNPTAFYLCASSPGRGKLFFGSGTQLSVL.

There are many counts of this clonotype. The rearrangement uses TRBV12-3 or TRBV12-4 and TRBJ1-2; D possibly corresponds to TRBD1 (5 bases). This CDR3 has 14 amino acids. Trimming took 6 bases from V and 2 from J, leaving 13 bases between them. The CDR3 coding sequence is TGTGCCAGCAGCCAAGGTCAGGGAAACTATGGCTACACCTTC. Translation gives CASSQGQGNYGYTF.

This clonotype was found many times. This chain links TRBV4-1 with TRBJ2-7, with a possible D match to TRBD1 (6 bases). CDR3 length equals 15 residues. Germline-derived CDR1 and CDR2 are MGHRA and YSYEKL. V lost 2 bases and J lost 3, with 14 bases in between. The CDR3 reads CASSQFDRTSYEQYF. The DNA of the CDR3 is TGCGCCAGCAGCCAATTCGACAGGACCAGCTACGAGCAGTACTTC.

The V call is TRBV6-2 or TRBV6-3, the J call TRBJ1-1; 7 bases fit TRBD1. The germline V gene has CDR1 MNHEY and CDR2 SVGEGT. Trimming removed 2 bases from V and 0 bases from J; junction bases left unmatched: 6. CDR3 size: 16 residues. CDR3 in DNA: TGTGCCAGCAGTTACGGGCAGGGGGTCATGAACACTGAAGCTTTCTTT. It is translated as CASSYGQGVMNTEAFF.

Concerning this clonotype: Since a much larger clone is just one base distant, this may be a read error. The chain is built from TRBV6-2 or TRBV6-3 and TRBJ1-1; D may be TRBD1 (5 bases). The CDR3 extends over 14 amino acids. CDR1 and CDR2 from the germline V gene are MNHEY and SVGEGT. Trimming removed 9 bases at V and 0 bases at J, with 14 bases between. The DNA for the CDR3 is TGTGCCAGGAGTACGGGACGGATGAACACTGAAGCTTTCTTT. As protein: CARSTGRMNTEAFF.

The chain has TRBV27 and TRBJ1-2; D unclear. CDR3 length: 15 amino acids. V lost 5 bases to trimming and J lost 4 bases, with 17 bases between them. CDR1 and CDR2 (germline): MNHEY, SMNVEV (reference sequence). The CDR3 spells CASSIHRELIYGYTF. The CDR3 coding sequence is TGTGCCAGCAGTATCCACCGGGAGTTGATCTATGGCTACACCTTC.

At least ten counts were recorded for this clonotype. The chain is built from TRBV24-1 and TRBJ2-5; D tentatively fits TRBD1 or TRBD2 (5 bases each). The CDR3 spans 20 residues. Trimming stripped 4 bases from V and 0 bases from J, with 26 bases between. Germline CDR1 KGHDR, CDR2 SFDVKD. For the CDR3, the DNA is TGTGCCACCAGTGACCTTTTTAGTACGGGGCGGCGACCGAACCAAGAGACCCAGTACTTC. It translates to CATSDLFSTGRRPNQETQYF.

This clonotype was detected ten times or more. The rearrangement joins TRBV24-1 to TRBJ2-1, with a tentative D call TRBD1 (6 bases). Germline-derived CDR1 and CDR2 are KGHDR and SFDVKD. The CDR3 contains 18 residues. Trimming removed 5 bases from V and 0 bases from J, with 19 bases in between. The CDR3 DNA is TGTGCCACCAGTGCACGACACCGGGACACCACCTCCTACAATGAGCAGTTCTTC. Amino acid sequence: CATSARHRDTTSYNEQFF.

In its sample, this clonotype was seen a few times. J is TRBJ2-1 and V is TRBV7-9; 9 positions match TRBD2. Germline CDR1 is SEHNR and CDR2 is FQNEAQ (reference sequence). The CDR3 consists of 19 residues. The trim removed 2 bases at V and 6 bases at J, leaving 17 bases unmatched. In DNA form, the CDR3 reads TGTGCCAGCAGCTTAAAGTATTTGGGGGGACTAGCAGGTATCAATGAGCAGTTCTTC. This codes for CASSLKYLGGLAGINEQFF.

This clonotype showed up many times. The junction differs from germline at one of its ends, possibly a read error. This rearrangement joins TRBV7-2 to TRBJ2-1, with D uncertain. Germline V gene sequence: CDR1 SGHTA, CDR2 FQGNSA. The length of the CDR3 is 13 residues. The CDR3 DNA reads TGTGCCAGCAGCCAACGACTCTACGATGAGCAGTTCTTC. Translation: CASSQRLYDEQFF.

This clonotype came up many times. The V call is TRBV5-5, the J call TRBJ1-2; a possible D gene is TRBD1 (5 bases). Trimming took off 4 bases at V and 6 bases at J, with 19 bases between the two ends. CDR3 length equals 15 residues. Germline loops: CDR1 SGHKS, CDR2 YYEKEE (reference sequence). The CDR3 region is CASSKCPRGVHGYTF. The CDR3 DNA is TGTGCCAGCAGCAAATGCCCGCGAGGGGTACATGGCTACACCTTC.

In regard to this clonotype: It may be a read error: a sequence one base away is much more abundant. The chain employs TRBV7-9 and TRBJ2-7; TRBD2 agrees at 8 bases. Germline V gene lookup returns CDR1 SEHNR and CDR2 FQNEAQ (reference sequence). The CDR3 has 15 amino acids. V gave up 2 bases and J gave up 5 bases; unmatched junction bases: 8. CDR3 residues: CASSLFGRAPDEQYF. The CDR3 DNA sequence: TGTGCCAGCAGCTTATTCGGGAGGGCCCCCGACGAGCAGTACTTC.

This rearrangement joins TRBV9 to TRBJ1-2; 8 nucleotides line up with TRBD1. The V and J ends lost 3 bases and 4 bases, in that order; junction bases with no gene match: 23. Germline-derived CDR1 and CDR2 are SGDLS and YYNGEE. This CDR3 comprises 20 residues. The DNA of the CDR3 is TGTGCCAGCAGCGGCCAACCTCGCGGGACAGGAGAGGGTCCAAGCTATGGCTACACCTTC. Amino acid sequence: CASSGQPRGTGEGPSYGYTF.

Remarks on this clonotype: With a much larger clone just one base away, this may be a read error. This likely comes from a read error, as the CDR3 has no conserved phenylalanine or tryptophan at its end. This chain joins TRBV20-1 and TRBJ2-6; TRBD1 is a possible D gene (6 bases). Trimming shortened V by 6 bases and J by 1 base, and 10 bases separated the two germline ends. Germline values: CDR1 DFQATT, CDR2 SNEGSKA (reference sequence). The CDR3 length is 14 residues. The CDR3 nucleotides are TGCAGTGCCGCGACAGGATCTGGGGCCAACGTCCTGACTTCC. As protein: CSAATGSGANVLTS.

On this clonotype itself: One junction end disagrees with the germline gene, perhaps due to a read error. V is TRBV15 and J is TRBJ1-5, with D possibly matching TRBD1 (5 bases). The CDR3 covers 14 residues. Germline lookup yields CDR1 LNHNV and CDR2 YYDKDF (reference sequence). CDR3 DNA: TGTGCCATCAGCAAACAGGTTTCTTATCAGCCCCAGCATTTT. Its protein product is CAISKQVSYQPQHF.

In this sample, this clonotype turned up many times. The V call is TRBV20-1, the J call TRBJ1-1, with D unresolved. Deletions cut 6 bases from V and 3 bases from J, with 11 bases between. From germline, CDR1 is DFQATT and CDR2 SNEGSKA (reference sequence). The CDR3 spans 12 residues. CDR3 protein: CSALRGDTEAFF. As DNA, the CDR3 is TGCAGTGCACTTCGAGGCGACACTGAAGCTTTCTTT.

This clonotype was detected ten times or more. This chain uses TRBV7-9 with TRBJ2-7, with D perhaps TRBD1 or TRBD2 (6 bases each). The V end was cut by 7 bases, the J end by 4 bases, with 17 bases between. Germline loops: CDR1 SEHNR, CDR2 FQNEAQ (reference sequence). The CDR3 has 14 residues. The CDR3 DNA follows: TGTGCCAGCACCGAAATCCGAGGGGGGTACGAGCAGTACTTC. Translation: CASTEIRGGYEQYF.

This clonotype was counted ten times or more. The chain couples TRBV2 to TRBJ2-1; 9 bases align to TRBD1. CDR3 length equals 17 residues. Per the germline V gene, CDR1 is SNHLY and CDR2 is FYNNEI. Losses at the gene ends were 4 bases for V and 8 bases for J; bases not matched to a gene: 15. The CDR3 sequence: CASSAPPGQGDVDEQFF. CDR3 nucleotide sequence: TGTGCCAGCAGTGCTCCACCGGGACAGGGTGATGTCGATGAGCAGTTCTTC. Full variable domain (missing parts from reference TRBV2 and TRBJ2-1): EPEVTQTPSHQVTQMGQEVILRCVPISNHLYFYWYRQILGQKVEFLVSFYNNEISEKSEIFDDQFSVERPDGSNFTLKIRSTKLEDSAMYFCASSAPPGQGDVDEQFFGPGTRLTVL.

The V call is TRBV29-1, the J call TRBJ1-2; perhaps TRBD1 as D (5 bases). From germline, CDR1 is SQVTM and CDR2 ANQGSEA. This CDR3 is 11 amino acids long. V was clipped by 8 bases and J by 8 bases, with 15 bases between them. CDR3 sequence reads: CSSGGSQGYTF. CDR3 DNA: TGCAGCTCGGGGGGTTCTCAGGGCTACACCTTC.

There are a few counts of this clonotype. V is TRBV5-1 and J is TRBJ1-5, with a weak D call TRBD1 (6 bases). Trimming left V 0 bases short and J 4 bases short, with 14 bases between. This CDR3 spans 16 amino acids. Germline assignment: CDR1 SGHRS and CDR2 YFSETQ. In nucleotides, the CDR3 is TGCGCCAGCAGCTTGGGAGGGGGTACCGGGAATCAGCCCCAGCATTTT. It is translated as CASSLGGGTGNQPQHF.

This clonotype was recorded at least ten times. Just one base apart from a much larger clone, this may be a read error. The chain carries TRBV27 and TRBJ2-1; the D is unclear. Trimming shortened V by 3 bases and J by 8 bases, and 5 bases separated the two germline ends. CDR1 and CDR2 (germline): MNHEY, SMNVEV (reference sequence). The CDR3 runs 11 residues. The CDR3: CASSFGHEQFF. DNA for the CDR3: TGTGCCAGCAGTTTTGGTCATGAGCAGTTCTTC.

This clonotype was seen at least ten times. The chain couples TRBV12-3 or TRBV12-4 to TRBJ1-1; D remains ambiguous. V dropped 2 bases and J dropped 1 base, with 8 bases sitting between them. The CDR3 runs to 14 residues. The CDR3 sequence is CASSLLVANTEAFF. DNA for the CDR3: TGTGCCAGCAGTTTATTAGTTGCGAACACTGAAGCTTTCTTT.

Comments on this clonotype: A much larger clonotype is one base distant, so this may be a read error. This chain joins TRBV28 and TRBJ2-3; 7 positions match TRBD1. V gave up 5 bases and J gave up 1 base; unmatched junction bases: 12. The germline V gene has CDR1 MDHEN and CDR2 SYDVKM. The CDR3 has 17 amino acids. DNA for the CDR3: TGTGCCAGCAGTGACAGGGAAGGATTCGATGGCACAGATACGCAGTATTTT. This codes for CASSDREGFDGTDTQYF.

This clonotype was seen many times. The rearrangement links TRBV20-1 to TRBJ1-2; D is ambiguous. This CDR3 has 12 residues. Germline lookup yields CDR1 DFQATT and CDR2 SNEGSKA (reference sequence). CDR3 bases: TGCAGCAGGCAGGCACTTGGATATGGCTACACCTTC. The encoded protein is CSRQALGYGYTF.

This clonotype occurred many times. The J gene is TRBJ2-1, the V gene TRBV9; 7 bases are shared with TRBD1. Matching the DNA end better, TRBJ2-5 makes the J call doubtful. CDR3 length: 14 residues. CDR1 and CDR2 from the germline V gene are SGDLS and YYNGEE. CDR3 bases: TGTGCCAGCAGCGAGCGACAGGGATGGAAGACCCAGTACTTC. It is translated as CASSERQGWKTQYF.

There are a few counts of this clonotype. A much larger clone lies a single base off, so this may be a read error. The chain carries TRBV12-5 and TRBJ1-1; D uncertain. Trimming removed 5 bases at V and 4 bases at J, with 11 bases between. The CDR3 is made up of 13 amino acids. Germline CDR1 reads LGHNT; CDR2 reads FRNRAP. The DNA of the CDR3 is TGTGCTAGTGGTCCCCGGGCGGGCACTGAAGCTTTCTTT. As protein: CASGPRAGTEAFF.

This clonotype was observed a few times. This chain connects TRBV20-1 to TRBJ1-2; 7 nucleotides agree with TRBD1. This CDR3 has 16 residues. J gave up 0 bases and V 4 bases, and 11 bases lay outside the gene matches. CDR1 is DFQATT and CDR2 is SNEGSKA in the germline V gene (reference sequence). The CDR3 is CSATTGQVSSNYGYTF. CDR3 sequence (DNA): TGCAGTGCTACAACAGGACAGGTGTCTTCTAACTATGGCTACACCTTC.

Turning to this clonotype: One base away lies a much larger clone, so this may be a sequencing read error. The rearrangement uses TRBV11-1 and TRBJ1-1, with 11 bases lining up with TRBD1. CDR1 and CDR2 (germline): SGHAT, FQDESV (reference sequence). The CDR3 extends over 13 amino acids. Trimming removed 7 bases from V and 8 bases from J; junction bases left unmatched: 6. The CDR3 sequence: CASNPWTGGEAFF. DNA of the CDR3: TGTGCCAGCAACCCATGGACAGGGGGCGAAGCTTTCTTT.

The chain combines TRBV4-1 with TRBJ2-3; the D call may be TRBD1 or TRBD2 (5 bases each). The CDR3 is 14 residues long. V was cut by 2 bases and J by 2 bases, with 8 bases left in between. Germline V lookup: CDR1 MGHRA, CDR2 YSYEKL. CDR3 in DNA: TGCGCCAGCAGCCAACCCGGGACCACAGATACGCAGTATTTT. This sequence encodes CASSQPGTTDTQYF.

In its sample, this clonotype was seen many times. This chain joins TRBV30 and TRBJ2-2, with a possible D match to TRBD2 (7 bases). Germline CDR1 and CDR2: GTSNPN and SVGIG (reference sequence). The CDR3 extends over 13 amino acids. V lost 0 bases to trimming and J lost 6 bases, with 8 bases between them. The CDR3 coding sequence is TGTGCCTGGAGTGTAGGGGGGGCCGGGGAGCTGTTTTTT. Translation: CAWSVGGAGELFF.